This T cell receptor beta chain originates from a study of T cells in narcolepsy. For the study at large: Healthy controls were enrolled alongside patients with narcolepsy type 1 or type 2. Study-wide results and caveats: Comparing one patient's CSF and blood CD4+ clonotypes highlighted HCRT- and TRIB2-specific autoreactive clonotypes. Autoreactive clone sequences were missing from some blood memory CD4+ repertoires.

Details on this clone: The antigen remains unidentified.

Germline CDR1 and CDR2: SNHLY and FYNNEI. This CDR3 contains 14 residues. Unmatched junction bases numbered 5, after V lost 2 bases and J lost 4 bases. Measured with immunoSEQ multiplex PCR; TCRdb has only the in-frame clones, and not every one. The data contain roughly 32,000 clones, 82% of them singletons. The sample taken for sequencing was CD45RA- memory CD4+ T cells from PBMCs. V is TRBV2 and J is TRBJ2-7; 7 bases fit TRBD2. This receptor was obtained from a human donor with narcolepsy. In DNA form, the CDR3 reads TGTGCCAGCAGTGAAAGGACTAGAGGTTACGAGCAGTACTTC. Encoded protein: CASSERTRGYEQYF.